A selection of T cell receptor beta chains follows, all from one sample in a study of T cells in Graves' hyperthyroidism and ophthalmopathy. TCRdb reprocessed the multiplex PCR reads with MiXCR, giving one entry per CDR3 protein. The table has approximately 600,000 distinct CDR3 sequences, roughly 20% seen once. Sequences were obtained from blood. These receptors were obtained from a man aged 30 to 45 with Graves' ophthalmopathy. Both conserved end residues are part of each CDR3. The D gene is left open where the match is weak. For some rows the clone size is stated as once, few or many, or as a class when expanded; others skip it.

j_call: TRBJ2-7
d_call: TRBD2
v_call: TRBV12-3/TRBV12-4
clone_size: few
cdr3_aa: CASSARGLAGIYEQYF
cdr3_nt: TGTGCCAGCAGCGCGAGGGGACTAGCGGGAATATACGAGCAGTACTTC

j_call: TRBJ2-5
d_call: TRBD2
v_call: TRBV4-1
clone_size: .
cdr3_aa: CASSHLRGGGQETQYF
cdr3_nt: TGCGCCAGCAGCCACCTTCGTGGGGGGGGACAAGAGACCCAGTACTTC

j_call: TRBJ1-2
d_call: .
v_call: TRBV4-1
clone_size: .
cdr3_aa: CASSQGTVGYTF
cdr3_nt: TGCGCCAGCAGCCAAGGGACAGTTGGCTACACCTTC

j_call: TRBJ2-5
d_call: .
v_call: TRBV20-1
clone_size: many
cdr3_aa: CSVDVGETQYF
cdr3_nt: TGCAGTGTTGACGTGGGAGAGACCCAGTACTTC

j_call: TRBJ1-1
d_call: .
v_call: TRBV11-2
clone_size: few
cdr3_aa: CASSFRGGSTEAFF
cdr3_nt: TGTGCCAGCAGCTTTAGAGGGGGAAGTACTGAAGCTTTCTTT

j_call: TRBJ1-1
d_call: .
v_call: TRBV27
clone_size: many
cdr3_aa: CASSFGRSTEAFF
cdr3_nt: TGTGCCAGCAGTTTCGGACGGAGCACTGAAGCTTTCTTT

j_call: TRBJ2-1
d_call: .
v_call: TRBV9
clone_size: .
cdr3_aa: CASSVEGESYNEQFF
cdr3_nt: TGTGCCAGCAGCGTAGAAGGGGAATCCTACAATGAGCAGTTCTTC

j_call: TRBJ2-1
d_call: .
v_call: TRBV3-1
clone_size: .
cdr3_aa: CASSPRAGGYQETQFF
cdr3_nt: TGTGCCAGCAGCCCCCGGGCAGGGGGGTACCAAGAGACCCAGTTCTTC

j_call: TRBJ2-5
d_call: .
v_call: TRBV28
clone_size: .
cdr3_aa: CASSLAGTGRGETQYF
cdr3_nt: TGTGCCAGCAGCTTAGCGGGGACAGGCCGTGGGGAGACCCAGTACTTC

j_call: TRBJ1-3
d_call: .
v_call: TRBV6-1
clone_size: .
cdr3_aa: CASSEVKGSGNTIYF
cdr3_nt: TGTGCCAGCAGTGAAGTCAAGGGCTCTGGAAACACCATATATTTT

j_call: TRBJ1-6
d_call: .
v_call: TRBV6-5
clone_size: .
cdr3_aa: CASSSLGDSPLHF
cdr3_nt: TGTGCCAGCAGTTCTCTGGGGGATTCACCCCTCCACTTT

j_call: TRBJ2-7
d_call: TRBD2
v_call: TRBV3-1
clone_size: many
cdr3_aa: CASSQVPRWTSRIYEQYF
cdr3_nt: TGTGCCAGCAGCCAAGTCCCCCGCTGGACTAGCAGAATCTACGAGCAGTACTTC

j_call: TRBJ1-1
d_call: .
v_call: TRBV4-1
clone_size: few
cdr3_aa: CASSQDPRTAEAFF
cdr3_nt: TGCGCCAGCAGCCAAGACCCTCGGACAGCAGAAGCTTTCTTT

j_call: TRBJ1-5
d_call: TRBD1
v_call: TRBV28
clone_size: few
cdr3_aa: CASSPRGTGLQPQHF
cdr3_nt: TGTGCCAGCAGCCCAAGAGGGACAGGGCTTCAGCCCCAGCATTTT

j_call: TRBJ2-2
d_call: .
v_call: TRBV6-9
clone_size: few
cdr3_aa: CASSYGGAGELFF
cdr3_nt: TGTGCCAGCAGTTACGGCGGGGCCGGGGAGCTGTTTTTT

j_call: TRBJ2-7
d_call: TRBD2
v_call: TRBV7-2
clone_size: many
cdr3_aa: CASSSGLAGTVISYEQYF
cdr3_nt: TGTGCCAGCAGCTCAGGACTAGCGGGAACCGTTATCTCCTACGAGCAGTACTTC

j_call: TRBJ1-4
d_call: .
v_call: TRBV11-2
clone_size: few
cdr3_aa: CASSLAEGRPREKLFF
cdr3_nt: TGTGCCAGCAGCTTAGCGGAGGGAAGGCCGAGGGAAAAACTGTTTTTT